A single sample is the source of the 2 T cell receptor beta chains below, sequenced in a study of blood T cell repertoires in COVID-19. Produced via immunoSEQ multiplex PCR; TCRdb's table is partial and in-frame only. The repertoire holds approximately 90,000 clones, with 80% as singletons. The specimen was peripheral blood. These receptors were obtained from a woman aged 80 or over with acute or convalescent COVID-19.

V gene TRBV2 combines with J gene TRBJ1-5, with 10 bases identical to TRBD1. The CDR3 has 15 amino acids. The junction had 4 bases not matched to a gene; V was cut back by 5 bases and J by 3 bases. CDR1 is SNHLY, CDR2 FYNNEI, per germline. DNA of the CDR3: TGTGCCAGCAGTAGACAGGGGGCGAACAATCAGCCCCAGCATTTT. Its protein is CASSRQGANNQPQHF.

For the CDR3, the DNA is TGTGCCAGCAGCCAAGACGCTAGCGGGAGTGGGAATGAGCAGTTCTTC. Its translation: CASSQDASGSGNEQFF. This rearrangement joins TRBV4-2 to TRBJ2-1; 10 bases agree with TRBD2. Germline CDR1 reads LGHNA; CDR2 reads YNFKEQ. The CDR3 contains 16 residues. J was trimmed by 7 bases and V by 0 bases; bases with no gene match: 6.